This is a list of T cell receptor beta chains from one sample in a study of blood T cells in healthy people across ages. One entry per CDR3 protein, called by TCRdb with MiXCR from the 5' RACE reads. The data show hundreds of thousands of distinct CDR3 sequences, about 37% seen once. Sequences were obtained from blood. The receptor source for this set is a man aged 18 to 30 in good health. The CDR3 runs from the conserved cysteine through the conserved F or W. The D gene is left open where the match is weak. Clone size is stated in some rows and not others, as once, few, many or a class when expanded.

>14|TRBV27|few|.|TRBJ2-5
TGTGCCAGCAGTTTATCGATTATGCAATCGGAGCAGTACTTC
CASSLSIMQSEQYF
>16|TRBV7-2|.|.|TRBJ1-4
TGTGCCAGCAGCTTATCGATCGGGGACACTAATGAAAAACTGTTTTTT
CASSLSIGDTNEKLFF
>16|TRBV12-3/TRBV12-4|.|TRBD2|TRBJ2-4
TGTGCCAGCAGTTCTCAGACTAGCGGGGCTCTCTACGGGCAGTACTTC
CASSSQTSGALYGQYF
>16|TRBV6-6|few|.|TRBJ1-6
TGTGCCAGCAGTTACTCAGGCGGTACAGGTCGGTCACCCCTCCACTTT
CASSYSGGTGRSPLHF
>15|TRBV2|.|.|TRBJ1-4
TGTGCCAGCGCAGACGGGACACAGACTAATGAAAAACTGTTTTTT
CASADGTQTNEKLFF
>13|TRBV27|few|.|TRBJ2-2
TGTGCCAGCAGTTCCTCGGTTCTCGGGGAGCTGTTTTTT
CASSSSVLGELFF
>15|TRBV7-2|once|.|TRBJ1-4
TGTGCCAGCAGCTTAGTCGCCTCCGGTAATGAAAAACTGTTTTTT
CASSLVASGNEKLFF
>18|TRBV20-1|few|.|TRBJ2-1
TGCAGTGCTAGAGAATCCCTTGGCGGGGACCCCTCCTACAATGAGCAGTTCTTC
CSARESLGGDPSYNEQFF
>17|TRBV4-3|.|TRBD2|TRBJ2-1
TGCGCCAGCAGCCAAGATTTACGCGGGGGGGGATACAATGAGCAGTTCTTC
CASSQDLRGGGYNEQFF
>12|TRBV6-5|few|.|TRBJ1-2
TGTGCCAGCAGCAACAGCGGCTATGGCTACACCTTC
CASSNSGYGYTF
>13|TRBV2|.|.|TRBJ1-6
TGTGCCAGCAGGAGGGGGTACGATTCACCCCTCCACTTT
CASRRGYDSPLHF
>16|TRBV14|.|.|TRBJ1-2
TGTGCCAGCAGCCAAGAGGACGGGAACCTCTTGGGAGGCTACACCTTC
CASSQEDGNLLGGYTF
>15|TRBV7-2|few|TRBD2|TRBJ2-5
TGTGCCAGCAGCACCGGACTAGCGGGGACGGAGACCCAGTACTTC
CASSTGLAGTETQYF
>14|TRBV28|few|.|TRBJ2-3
TGTGCCACCAAATCGGGGCTGAGCACAGATACGCAGTATTTT
CATKSGLSTDTQYF
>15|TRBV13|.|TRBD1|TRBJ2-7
TGTGCCAGCAGCCCGGGACAGGGGGCGTTAGATGAGCAGTACTTC
CASSPGQGALDEQYF
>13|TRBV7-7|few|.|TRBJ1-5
TGTGCTAGCAGCCAGGGTATAGGGCAGCCCCAGCATTTT
CASSQGIGQPQHF
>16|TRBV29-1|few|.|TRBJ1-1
TGCAGCGTTGAAGTTCCGACCAGGGTTTATGGCACTGAAGCTTTCTTT
CSVEVPTRVYGTEAFF
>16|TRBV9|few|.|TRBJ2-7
TGTGCCAGCAGCCCGGGGGCAGCCCCAAATCCTTACGAGCAGTACTTC
CASSPGAAPNPYEQYF
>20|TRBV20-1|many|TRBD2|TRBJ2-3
TGCAGTGCGCAAACTAGACTAGCGGGGGGACTAACACTATTCACAGATACGCAGTATTTT
CSAQTRLAGGLTLFTDTQYF
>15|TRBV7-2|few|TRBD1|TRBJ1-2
TGTGCCAGCAGCTTAGTTAGACAGGGGATCTATGGCTACACCTTC
CASSLVRQGIYGYTF
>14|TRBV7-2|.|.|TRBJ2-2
TGTGCCAGCAGAACAGACCAGAACACCGGGGAGCTGTTTTTT
CASRTDQNTGELFF
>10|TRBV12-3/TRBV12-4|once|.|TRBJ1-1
TGTGCCAGCAGTTTTGAGACAGCTTTCTTT
CASSFETAFF
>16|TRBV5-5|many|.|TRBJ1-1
TGTGCCAGCAGCATCCCCAGGGACACCATGAACACTGAAGCTTTCTTT
CASSIPRDTMNTEAFF
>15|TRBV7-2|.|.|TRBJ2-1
TGTGCCAGCAGCTTAGTCCGAGGGTCTGTGGATGAGCAGTTCTTC
CASSLVRGSVDEQFF
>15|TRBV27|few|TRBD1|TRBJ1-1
TGTGCCAGCAGTTTATCGACAGGGTGGAACACTGAAGCTTTCTTT
CASSLSTGWNTEAFF
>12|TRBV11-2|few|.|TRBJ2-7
TGTGCCAGCAGCTTCTCTACACCTGAGCAGTACTTC
CASSFSTPEQYF
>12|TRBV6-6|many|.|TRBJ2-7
TGTGCCAGCAGTTACCGGCCCTACGAGCAGTACTTC
CASSYRPYEQYF
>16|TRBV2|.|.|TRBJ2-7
TGTGCCAGCAGCGAAGCGTGGGGGGCCTCCTACAATGAGCAGTACTTC
CASSEAWGASYNEQYF
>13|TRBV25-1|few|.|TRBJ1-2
TGTGCCAGCAGTGAATCAGTAGCCTATGGCTGCACCTTC
CASSESVAYGCTF
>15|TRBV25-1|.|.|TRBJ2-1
TGTGCCAGCAGTGAATTTATCGGGGGCCAAGAGACCCAGTTCTTC
CASSEFIGGQETQFF
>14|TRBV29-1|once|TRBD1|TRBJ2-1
TGCAGCGTAAACCGGGACAGGGAAGTGAATGAGCAGTTCTTC
CSVNRDREVNEQFF
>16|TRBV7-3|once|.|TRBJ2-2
TGTGCCAGCAGCTTAAAGGCACTCCAAAACACCTGGGAGCTGTTTTTT
CASSLKALQNTWELFF
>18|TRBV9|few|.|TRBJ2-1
TGTGCCAGCAGCGTACCGGGGGTGGACTCCAGGTCCTACAATGAGCAGTTCTTC
CASSVPGVDSRSYNEQFF
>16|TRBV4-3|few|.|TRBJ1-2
TGCGCCAGCAGCCCCAACGACAGGTACGCACACTATGGCTACACCTTC
CASSPNDRYAHYGYTF
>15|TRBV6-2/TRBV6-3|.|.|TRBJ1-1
TGTGCCAGCATCCCCAGGGGCGGTTTGAACACTGAAGCTTTCTTT
CASIPRGGLNTEAFF
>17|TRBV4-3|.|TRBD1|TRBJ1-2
TGCGCCAGCAGCCAAGAGGTGTCCGGACAGGGGATCTATGGCTACACCTTC
CASSQEVSGQGIYGYTF
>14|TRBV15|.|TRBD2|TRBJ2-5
TGTGCCACCAGCGGAGGGACTACCCAAGAGACCCAGTACTTC
CATSGGTTQETQYF
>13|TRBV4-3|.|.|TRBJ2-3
TGCGCCAGCAGCCAAGTGGGCTCAGATACGCAGTATTTT
CASSQVGSDTQYF
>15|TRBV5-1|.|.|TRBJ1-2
TGCGCCAGCAGCTTGGGAGGGACACCTAACTATGGCTACACCTTC
CASSLGGTPNYGYTF
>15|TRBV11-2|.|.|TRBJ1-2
TGTGTCAGCAGCTTAGATACAGGGACTAACTATGGCTACACCTTC
CVSSLDTGTNYGYTF
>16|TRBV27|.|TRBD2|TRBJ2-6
TGTGCCAGCGGATCAATTACGGGGGGTGGGGCCAACGTCCTGACTTTC
CASGSITGGGANVLTF